These 11 T cell receptor beta chains share one sample of origin, sequenced in a study of control samples from healthy donors and cancer patients. The assay was immunoSEQ multiplex PCR, and TCRdb's table has in-frame clones only and misses some. The sample holds more than 150,000 clones, roughly 93% seen once. Material: blood. Receptors originate from a man aged 18 to 29 in good health.

The genes are TRBV10-3 and TRBJ2-4; D remains ambiguous. The germline V and J ends were trimmed by 2 bases and 0 bases, with 11 bases remaining between them. CDR3 size: 16 residues. The germline CDR1 and CDR2 sequences are ENHRY and SYGVKD. CDR3 sequence (DNA): TGTGCCATCAGTGAGGGCAGGAATAGAGCCAAAAACATTCAGTACTTC. This gives the protein CAISEGRNRAKNIQYF.

The V and J genes are TRBV6-2 or TRBV6-3 and TRBJ2-1; unclear D gene. The V end was cut by 0 bases, the J end by 0 bases, with 12 bases between. CDR1 is MNHEY and CDR2 is SVGEGT in the germline V gene. CDR3 size: 17 residues. Here the CDR3 reads CASSYSGGEISYNEQFF. The DNA for the CDR3 is TGTGCCAGCAGTTACTCTGGCGGTGAAATCTCCTACAATGAGCAGTTCTTC.

The rearrangement links TRBV18 to TRBJ1-1; D unclear. Germline V gene data show CDR1 as KGHSH and CDR2 as LQKENI. There are 15 residues in the CDR3. The V gene lost 3 bases and the J gene lost 5 bases, with 16 bases spanning the gap. Here the CDR3 reads CASSPSGSVWTEAFF. The DNA for the CDR3 is TGTGCCAGCTCACCCAGCGGCTCGGTTTGGACTGAAGCTTTCTTT.

The chain combines TRBV11-3 with TRBJ2-7; 7 bases line up with TRBD1. Germline assignment: CDR1 SGHNT and CDR2 YENEEA. V lost 3 bases to trimming and J lost 2 bases; unmatched junction nucleotides: 1. This CDR3 is 13 amino acids long. The CDR3 is CASSLGQTYEQYF. In nucleotides, the CDR3 is TGTGCCAGCAGCTTGGGACAGACCTACGAGCAGTACTTC.

The V gene is TRBV7-9, the J gene TRBJ2-2; TRBD1 aligns across 7 bases. The CDR3 runs to 18 residues. Germline CDR1 and CDR2: SEHNR and FQNEAQ (reference sequence). The J segment lost 0 bases and the V segment lost 3 bases, leaving 10 bases of the junction unmatched. In DNA, the CDR3 is TGTGCCAGCAGCTTCCCCCGACTTCAGGGGGCGAACACCGGGGAGCTGTTTTTT. Protein product: CASSFPRLQGANTGELFF.

This clone has a single count. The rearrangement uses TRBV9 and TRBJ1-6; D is possibly TRBD1 (5 bases). V shed 2 bases and J shed 6 bases, with 9 bases lying between them. The germline V gene encodes CDR1 SGDLS and CDR2 YYNGEE. The CDR3 runs to 14 residues. CDR3 sequence (DNA): TGTGCCAGCAGCGTCCGGGACGGTAATTCACCCCTCCACTTT. Translating gives CASSVRDGNSPLHF.

The chain employs TRBV10-2 and TRBJ2-3; D might be TRBD1 or TRBD2, each matching 5 bases. V lost 2 bases to trimming and J lost 12 bases, with 12 bases between them. CDR1 and CDR2 (germline): WSHSY, SAAADI. The CDR3 spans 12 residues. CDR3 loop: CASSEGTPSQYF. The CDR3 DNA sequence: TGCGCCAGCAGTGAGGGGACCCCATCACAGTATTTT.

The chain couples TRBV5-4 to TRBJ2-7; D not resolved. Per the germline V gene, CDR1 is SGHNT and CDR2 is YYREEE (reference sequence). V lost 0 bases and J 6 bases, leaving 7 bases between the germline ends. CDR3 length: 12 amino acids. The CDR3: CASSLDLREQYF. DNA for the CDR3: TGTGCCAGCAGCTTGGATCTGCGCGAGCAGTACTTC.

The genes are TRBV9 and TRBJ2-7; D is perhaps TRBD1 (6 bases). The CDR3 has 15 amino acids. Trimming took 0 bases from V and 3 from J, leaving 13 bases between them. Germline values: CDR1 SGDLS, CDR2 YYNGEE. As DNA, the CDR3 is TGTGCCAGCAGCGTAGCACCGGGACACAACTACGAGCAGTACTTC. Residues: CASSVAPGHNYEQYF.

CDR3 nucleotides: TGTGCCAGCAGTTACCCGGGTGCCAACACTGAAGCTTTCTTT. This codes for CASSYPGANTEAFF. The chain employs TRBV6-5 and TRBJ1-1; D remains unclear. Germline lookup yields CDR1 MNHEY and CDR2 SVGAGI. The CDR3 covers 14 residues. The V gene lost 2 bases and the J gene lost 2 bases, with 9 bases spanning the gap.

This chain links TRBV5-1 with TRBJ2-7; tentative D call: TRBD2 (6 bases). The CDR3 is 14 amino acids. With 6 bases removed from V and 2 bases from J, the gap between germline ends came to 15 bases. The germline V gene has CDR1 SGHRS and CDR2 YFSETQ. The CDR3 here is CASNSEGPPYEQYF. DNA of the CDR3: TGCGCCAGCAATTCGGAGGGGCCACCCTACGAGCAGTACTTC.